Here is one TCR beta chain with its context. This sample is part of a study of blood T cell repertoires in COVID-19. Study as a whole: Sites in the United States, Italy and Spain provided acute and convalescent COVID-19 samples.

V was pared by 1 base and J by 0 bases, with 11 bases between. Germline lookup yields CDR1 SGHNT and CDR2 YYREEE (reference sequence). The CDR3 totals 16 residues. Seattle's cohort entered during active infection and was followed longitudinally. In the original workflow: Amplified reference gene primers provided the basis for estimating nucleated cell counts. Here immunoSEQ multiplex PCR was the method, and the copy in TCRdb shows in-frame clones only, minus some. V, J and clone size are taken as reported in that table, and D and trimming were inferred from the DNA itself. Of 300,000 to 400,000 clones listed, approximately 87% are singletons.

The chain recombines TRBV5-4 with TRBJ2-4, with D possibly matching TRBD1 (6 bases). This TCR was recovered from a woman aged 25-40 years with COVID-19, enrolled during active disease. The sequencing sample was made of peripheral blood. CDR3 protein: CASSLPGDLAKNIQYF. The CDR3 region has the DNA TGTGCCAGCAGCTTGCCAGGGGACCTAGCCAAAAACATTCAGTACTTC.